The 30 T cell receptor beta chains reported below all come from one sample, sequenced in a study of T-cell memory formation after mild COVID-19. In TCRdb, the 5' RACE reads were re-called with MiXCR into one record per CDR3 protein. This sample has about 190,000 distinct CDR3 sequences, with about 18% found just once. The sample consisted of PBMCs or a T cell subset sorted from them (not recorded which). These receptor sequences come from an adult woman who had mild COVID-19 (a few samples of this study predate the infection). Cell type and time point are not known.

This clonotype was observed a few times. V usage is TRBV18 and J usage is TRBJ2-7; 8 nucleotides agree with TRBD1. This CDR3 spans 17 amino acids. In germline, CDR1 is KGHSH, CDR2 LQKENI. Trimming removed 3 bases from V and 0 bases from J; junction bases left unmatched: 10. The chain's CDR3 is CASSPRTGTGVSYEQYF. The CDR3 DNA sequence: TGTGCCAGCTCACCGCGGACAGGGACAGGTGTCTCCTACGAGCAGTACTTC.

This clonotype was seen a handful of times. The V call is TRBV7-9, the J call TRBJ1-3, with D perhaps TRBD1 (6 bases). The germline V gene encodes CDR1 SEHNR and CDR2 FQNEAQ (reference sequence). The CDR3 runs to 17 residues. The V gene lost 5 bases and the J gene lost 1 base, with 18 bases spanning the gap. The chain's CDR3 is CASSPPYRADSGNTIYF. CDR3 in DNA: TGTGCCAGCAGCCCGCCTTACAGGGCCGATTCTGGAAACACCATATATTTT.

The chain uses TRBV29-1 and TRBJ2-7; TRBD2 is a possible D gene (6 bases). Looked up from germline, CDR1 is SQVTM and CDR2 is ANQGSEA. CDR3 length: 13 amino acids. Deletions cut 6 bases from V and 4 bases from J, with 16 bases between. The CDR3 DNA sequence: TGCAGCGTCGTGGGGACTGGCGCATACGAGCAGTACTTC. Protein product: CSVVGTGAYEQYF.

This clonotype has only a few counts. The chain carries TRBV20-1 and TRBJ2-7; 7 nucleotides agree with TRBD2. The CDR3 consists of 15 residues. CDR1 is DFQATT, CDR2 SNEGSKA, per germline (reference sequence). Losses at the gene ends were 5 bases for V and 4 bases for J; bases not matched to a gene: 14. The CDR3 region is CSAPYPGLNPYEQYF. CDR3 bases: TGCAGTGCTCCCTACCCGGGACTAAACCCTTACGAGCAGTACTTC.

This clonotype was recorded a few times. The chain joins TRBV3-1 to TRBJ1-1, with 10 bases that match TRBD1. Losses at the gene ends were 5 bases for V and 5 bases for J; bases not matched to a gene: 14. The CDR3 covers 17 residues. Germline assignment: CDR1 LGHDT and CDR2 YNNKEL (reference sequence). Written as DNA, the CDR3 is TGTGCCAGCAGCAGACGCGCCGGGACAGGGGTCTGGACTGAAGCTTTCTTT. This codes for CASSRRAGTGVWTEAFF.

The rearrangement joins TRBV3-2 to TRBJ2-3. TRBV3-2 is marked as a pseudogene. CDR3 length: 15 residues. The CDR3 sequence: CASMEWSFGADTQYF. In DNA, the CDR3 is TGTGCCAGCATGGAGTGGTCCTTTGGCGCAGATACGCAGTATTTT.

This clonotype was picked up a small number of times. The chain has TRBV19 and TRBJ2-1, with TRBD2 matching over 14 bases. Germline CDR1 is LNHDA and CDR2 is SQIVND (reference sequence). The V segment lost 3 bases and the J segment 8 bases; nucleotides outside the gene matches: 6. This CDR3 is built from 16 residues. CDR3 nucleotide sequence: TGTGCCAGTAGTATGATGGCGGGACTAGCGGGAGATGAGCAGTTCTTC. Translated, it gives CASSMMAGLAGDEQFF.

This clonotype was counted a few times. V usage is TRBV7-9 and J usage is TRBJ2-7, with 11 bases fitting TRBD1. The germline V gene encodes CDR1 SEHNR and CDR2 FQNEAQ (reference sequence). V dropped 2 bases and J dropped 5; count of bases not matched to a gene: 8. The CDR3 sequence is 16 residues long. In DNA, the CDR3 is TGTGCCAGCAGCTTAAGGGGGACAGGGGGATTCGACGAGCAGTACTTC. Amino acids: CASSLRGTGGFDEQYF.

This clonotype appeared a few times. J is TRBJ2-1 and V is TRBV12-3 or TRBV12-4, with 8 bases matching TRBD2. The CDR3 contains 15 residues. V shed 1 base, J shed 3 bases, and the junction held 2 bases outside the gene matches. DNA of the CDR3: TGTGCCAGCAGTTTAGAACTAGCGGTCTACAATGAGCAGTTCTTC. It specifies CASSLELAVYNEQFF.

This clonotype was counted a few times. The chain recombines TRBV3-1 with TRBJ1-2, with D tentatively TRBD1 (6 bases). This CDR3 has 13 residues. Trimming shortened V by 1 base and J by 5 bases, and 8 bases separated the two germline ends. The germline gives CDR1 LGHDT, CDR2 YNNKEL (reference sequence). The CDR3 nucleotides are TGTGCCAGCAGCCAAGGGACAGCTTATGGCTACACCTTC. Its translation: CASSQGTAYGYTF.

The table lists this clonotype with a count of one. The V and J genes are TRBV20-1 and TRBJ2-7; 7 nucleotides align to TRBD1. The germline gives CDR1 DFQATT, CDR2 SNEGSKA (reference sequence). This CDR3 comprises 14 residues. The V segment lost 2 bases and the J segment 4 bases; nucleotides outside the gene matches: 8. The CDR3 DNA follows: TGCAGTGCTAGAAAGCCAGGGGGTTCGTACGAGCAGTACTTC. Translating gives CSARKPGGSYEQYF.

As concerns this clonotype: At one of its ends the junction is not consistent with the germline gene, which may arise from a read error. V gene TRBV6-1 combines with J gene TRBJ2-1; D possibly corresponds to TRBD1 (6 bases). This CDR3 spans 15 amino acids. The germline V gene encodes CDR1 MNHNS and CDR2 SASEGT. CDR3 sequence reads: CASSEGAAIYNGQFF. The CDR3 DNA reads TGTGCCAGCAGTGAGGGGGCAGCCATCTACAATGGGCAGTTCTTC.

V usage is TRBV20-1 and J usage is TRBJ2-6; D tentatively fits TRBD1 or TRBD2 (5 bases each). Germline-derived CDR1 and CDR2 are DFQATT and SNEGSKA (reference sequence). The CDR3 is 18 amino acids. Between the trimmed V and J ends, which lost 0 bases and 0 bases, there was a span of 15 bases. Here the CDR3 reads CSARDTGRWGSGANVLTF. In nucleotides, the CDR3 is TGCAGTGCTAGAGATACGGGACGGTGGGGCTCTGGGGCCAACGTCCTGACTTTC.

CDR3 region: CSAWTGGWTEAFF. The CDR3 bases are TGCAGTGCTTGGACAGGGGGATGGACTGAAGCTTTCTTT. The chain carries TRBV20-1 and TRBJ1-1; 10 bases line up with TRBD1. Germline V gene data show CDR1 as DFQATT and CDR2 as SNEGSKA (reference sequence). V was pared by 5 bases and J by 5 bases, with 5 bases of the junction left unmatched. This CDR3 has 13 amino acids.

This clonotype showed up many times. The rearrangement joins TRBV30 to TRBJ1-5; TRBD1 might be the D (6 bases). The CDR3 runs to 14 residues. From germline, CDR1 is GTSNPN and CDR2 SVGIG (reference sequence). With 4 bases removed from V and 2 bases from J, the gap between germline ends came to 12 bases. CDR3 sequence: CAWNGRQGNQPQHF. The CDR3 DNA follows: TGTGCCTGGAACGGTAGACAGGGCAATCAGCCCCAGCATTTT.

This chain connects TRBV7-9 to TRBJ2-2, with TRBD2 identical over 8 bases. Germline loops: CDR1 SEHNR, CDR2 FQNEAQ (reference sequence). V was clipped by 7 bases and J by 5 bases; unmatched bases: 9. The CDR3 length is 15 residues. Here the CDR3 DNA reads TGTGCCAGCATCATCAGCGGGGGACGTACCGGGGAGCTGTTTTTT. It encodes CASIISGGRTGELFF.

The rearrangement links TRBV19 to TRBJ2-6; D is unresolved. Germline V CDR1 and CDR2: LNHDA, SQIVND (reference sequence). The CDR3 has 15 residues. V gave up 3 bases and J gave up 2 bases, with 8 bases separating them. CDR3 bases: TGTGCCAGTAGTATGGTAGCTACTGGGGCCAACGTCCTGACTTTC. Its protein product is CASSMVATGANVLTF.

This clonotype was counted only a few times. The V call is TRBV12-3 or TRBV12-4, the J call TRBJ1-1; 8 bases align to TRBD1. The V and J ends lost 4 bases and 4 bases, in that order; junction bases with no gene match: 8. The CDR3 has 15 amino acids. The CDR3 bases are TGTGCCAGCAGTTCGCGGGACAGGTCGGCCACTGAAGCTTTCTTT. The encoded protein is CASSSRDRSATEAFF.

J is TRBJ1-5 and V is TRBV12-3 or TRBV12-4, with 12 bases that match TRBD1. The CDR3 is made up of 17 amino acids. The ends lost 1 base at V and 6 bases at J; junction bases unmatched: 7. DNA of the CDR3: TGTGCCAGCAGTTTAGGGGGACAGGGGGCTCAATCTCAGCCCCAGCATTTT. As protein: CASSLGGQGAQSQPQHF.

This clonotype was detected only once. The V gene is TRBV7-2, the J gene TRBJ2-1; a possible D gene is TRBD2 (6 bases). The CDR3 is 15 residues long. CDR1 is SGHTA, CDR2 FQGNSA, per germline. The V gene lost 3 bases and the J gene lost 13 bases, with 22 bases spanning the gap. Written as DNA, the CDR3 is TGTGCCAGCAGCTTCGGGACTCCTACAATGAGCACACAGTTCTTC. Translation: CASSFGTPTMSTQFF.

The CDR3 DNA reads as TGTGCCAGCAGACCCGCGGGGGGGCAGGGGACCCAGTACTTC. Protein sequence: CASRPAGGQGTQYF. The chain recombines TRBV12-3 or TRBV12-4 with TRBJ2-5, with 9 nucleotides matching TRBD2. J lost 7 bases, V lost 6 bases, and 9 bases had no gene match. The CDR3 sequence is 14 residues long.

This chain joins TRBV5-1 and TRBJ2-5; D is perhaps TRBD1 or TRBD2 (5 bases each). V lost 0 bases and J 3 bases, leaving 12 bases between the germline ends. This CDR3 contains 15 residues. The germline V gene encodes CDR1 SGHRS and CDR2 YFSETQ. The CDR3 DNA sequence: TGCGCCAGCAGCTTGGGGTGGGGGACCAAAGAGACCCAGTACTTC. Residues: CASSLGWGTKETQYF.

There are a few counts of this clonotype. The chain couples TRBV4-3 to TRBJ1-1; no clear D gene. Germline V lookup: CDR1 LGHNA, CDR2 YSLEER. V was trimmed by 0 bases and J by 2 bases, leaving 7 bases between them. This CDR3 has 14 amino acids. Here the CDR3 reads CASSQEYSNTEAFF. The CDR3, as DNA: TGCGCCAGCAGCCAAGAGTACAGCAACACTGAAGCTTTCTTT.

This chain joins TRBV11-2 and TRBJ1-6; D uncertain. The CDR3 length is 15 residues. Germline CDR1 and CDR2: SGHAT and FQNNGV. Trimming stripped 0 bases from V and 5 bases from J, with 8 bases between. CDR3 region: CASSLEPSNNSPLHF. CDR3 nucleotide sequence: TGTGCCAGCAGCTTAGAACCGAGTAATAATTCACCCCTCCACTTT.

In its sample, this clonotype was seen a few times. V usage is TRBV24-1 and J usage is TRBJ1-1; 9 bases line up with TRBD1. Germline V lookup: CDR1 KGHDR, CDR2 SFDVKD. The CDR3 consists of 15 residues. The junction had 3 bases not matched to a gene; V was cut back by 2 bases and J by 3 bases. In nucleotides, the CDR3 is TGTGCCACCAGTGATTCCAGACAGGGGGACACTGAAGCTTTCTTT. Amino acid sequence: CATSDSRQGDTEAFF.

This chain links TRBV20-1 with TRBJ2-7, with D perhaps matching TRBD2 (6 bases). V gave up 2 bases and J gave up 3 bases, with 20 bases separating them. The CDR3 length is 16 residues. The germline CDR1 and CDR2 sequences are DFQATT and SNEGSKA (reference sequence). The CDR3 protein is CSARHGTHIPLYEQYF. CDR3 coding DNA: TGCAGTGCTAGACACGGGACTCACATCCCCCTCTACGAGCAGTACTTC.

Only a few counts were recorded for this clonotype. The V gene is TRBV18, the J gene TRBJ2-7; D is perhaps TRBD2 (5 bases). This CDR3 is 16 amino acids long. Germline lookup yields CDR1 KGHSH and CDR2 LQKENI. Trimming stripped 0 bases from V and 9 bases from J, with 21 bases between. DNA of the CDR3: TGTGCCAGCTCACCACCGGCAGGTGGCGTGGGTCGGGGGCAGTACTTC. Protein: CASSPPAGGVGRGQYF.

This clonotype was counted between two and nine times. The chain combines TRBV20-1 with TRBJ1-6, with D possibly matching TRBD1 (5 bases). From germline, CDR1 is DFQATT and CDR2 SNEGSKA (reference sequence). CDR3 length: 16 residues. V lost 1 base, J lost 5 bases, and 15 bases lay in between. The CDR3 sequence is CSARGEPAGHNSPLHF. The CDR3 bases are TGCAGTGCTAGAGGGGAGCCGGCGGGACATAATTCACCCCTCCACTTT.

The CDR3 protein is CASSLPQGTETQYF. The CDR3, as DNA: TGTGCCAGCAGCCTACCACAGGGGACGGAGACCCAGTACTTC. The chain recombines TRBV7-6 with TRBJ2-5, with 7 bases aligning to TRBD1. Trimming removed 5 bases from V and 5 bases from J; junction bases left unmatched: 8. The germline gives CDR1 SGHVS, CDR2 FNYEAQ. This CDR3 is 14 amino acids long.

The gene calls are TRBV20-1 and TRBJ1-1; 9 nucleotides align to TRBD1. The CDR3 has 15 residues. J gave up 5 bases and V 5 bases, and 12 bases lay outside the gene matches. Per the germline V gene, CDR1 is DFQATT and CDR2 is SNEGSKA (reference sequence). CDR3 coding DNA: TGCAGTGCTCCCCTCACCGGGACAGGGCAAACTGAAGCTTTCTTT. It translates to CSAPLTGTGQTEAFF.